This section outlines one TCR beta chain sequence together with its context. Its antigen is undetermined. The CDR3 is made up of 12 amino acids. Germline lookup yields CDR1 MGHDK and CDR2 SYGVNS. This entry belongs to a study of CXCR3-negative and CXCR3-positive naive CD8 T cells. Whole-study findings and limits: Hydrophobicity of TRB CDR3s was greater in CXCR3-positive naive cells than in CXCR3-negative naive cells. Memory CD8+ cells had much lower diversity, and both naive subsets had comparably high diversity.

The method, 5' RACE with UMI labels, was used to prepare the TRB cDNA libraries. TCRdb processed the 5' RACE reads again and assigns one entry to each CDR3 protein, with no DNA. Its table records some 150,000 distinct CDR3 sequences. Naivety in CD8+ T cells corresponded to a CD45RO-CCR7+CD27+CD95- phenotype. Sequencing was done on a sample of naive CXCR3+ CD8+ T cells from blood. Indicated subset: CD45RO-CCR7+CD27+CD95- naive CD8+ T cells expressing CXCR3 (TNR3+). V and J are TRBV25-1 and TRBJ1-2. The clonotype comes from a human donor in good health. Some clones in this sample may be carry-over from other donors' samples. CDR3 loop: CASTTANYGYTF.